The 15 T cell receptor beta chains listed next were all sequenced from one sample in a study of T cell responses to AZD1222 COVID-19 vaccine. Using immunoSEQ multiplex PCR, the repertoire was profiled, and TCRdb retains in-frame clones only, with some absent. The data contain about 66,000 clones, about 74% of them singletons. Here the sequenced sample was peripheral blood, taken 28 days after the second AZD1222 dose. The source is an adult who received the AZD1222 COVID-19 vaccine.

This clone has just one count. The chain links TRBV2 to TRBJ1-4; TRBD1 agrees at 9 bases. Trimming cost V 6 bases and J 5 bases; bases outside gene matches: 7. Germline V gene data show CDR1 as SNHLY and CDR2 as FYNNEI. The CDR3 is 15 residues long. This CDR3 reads CASRVFGTGNEKLFF. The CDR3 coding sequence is TGTGCCAGCAGGGTCTTTGGGACAGGGAATGAAAAACTGTTTTTT.

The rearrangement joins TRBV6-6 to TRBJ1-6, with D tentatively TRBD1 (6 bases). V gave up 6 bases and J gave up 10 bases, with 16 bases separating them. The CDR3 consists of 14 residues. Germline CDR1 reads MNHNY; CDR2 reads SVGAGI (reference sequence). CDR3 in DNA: TGTGCCAGCAGACAACAGGGTTTCAGGTCACCCCTCCACTTT. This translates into CASRQQGFRSPLHF.

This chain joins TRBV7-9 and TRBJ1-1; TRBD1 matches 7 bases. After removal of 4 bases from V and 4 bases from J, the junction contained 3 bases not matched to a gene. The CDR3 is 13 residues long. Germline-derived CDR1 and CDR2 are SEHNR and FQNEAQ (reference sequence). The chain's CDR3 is CASSWQGGTEAFF. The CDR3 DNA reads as TGTGCCAGCAGCTGGCAGGGGGGCACTGAAGCTTTCTTT.

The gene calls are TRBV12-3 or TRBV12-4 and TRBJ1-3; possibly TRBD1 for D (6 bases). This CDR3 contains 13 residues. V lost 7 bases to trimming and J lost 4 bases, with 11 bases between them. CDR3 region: CASTSDRGNTIYF. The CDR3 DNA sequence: TGTGCCAGCACCTCGGACAGAGGAAACACCATATATTTT.

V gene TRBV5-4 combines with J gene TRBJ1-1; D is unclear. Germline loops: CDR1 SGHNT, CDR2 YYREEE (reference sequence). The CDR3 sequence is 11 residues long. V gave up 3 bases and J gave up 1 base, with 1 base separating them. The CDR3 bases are TGTGCCAGCAGCTGGAACACTGAAGCTTTCTTT. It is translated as CASSWNTEAFF.

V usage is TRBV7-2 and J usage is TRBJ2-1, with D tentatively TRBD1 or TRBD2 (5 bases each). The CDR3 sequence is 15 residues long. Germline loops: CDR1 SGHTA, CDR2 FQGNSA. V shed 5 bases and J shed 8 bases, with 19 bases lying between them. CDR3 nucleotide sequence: TGTGCCAGCAGCCCCGAACTAGGACGGGGCGATGAGCAGTTCTTC. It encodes CASSPELGRGDEQFF.

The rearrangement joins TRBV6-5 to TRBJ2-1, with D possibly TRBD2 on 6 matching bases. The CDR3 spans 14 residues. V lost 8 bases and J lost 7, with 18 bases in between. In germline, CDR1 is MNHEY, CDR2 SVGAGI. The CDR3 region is CASRGAHRENEQFF. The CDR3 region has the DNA TGTGCCAGCCGCGGGGCGCATCGGGAAAATGAGCAGTTCTTC.

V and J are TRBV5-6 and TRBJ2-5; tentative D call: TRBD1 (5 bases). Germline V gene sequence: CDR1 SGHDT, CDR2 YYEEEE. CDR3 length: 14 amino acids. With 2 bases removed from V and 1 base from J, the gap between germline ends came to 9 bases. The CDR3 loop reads CASSFLDIQETQYF. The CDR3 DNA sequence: TGTGCCAGCAGCTTCTTGGACATCCAAGAGACCCAGTACTTC.

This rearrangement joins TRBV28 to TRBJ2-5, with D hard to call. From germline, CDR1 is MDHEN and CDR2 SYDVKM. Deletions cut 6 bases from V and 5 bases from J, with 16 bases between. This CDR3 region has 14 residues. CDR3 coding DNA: TGTGCCAGCAGGCCACTATGGGTGGGGGAGACCCAGTACTTC. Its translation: CASRPLWVGETQYF.

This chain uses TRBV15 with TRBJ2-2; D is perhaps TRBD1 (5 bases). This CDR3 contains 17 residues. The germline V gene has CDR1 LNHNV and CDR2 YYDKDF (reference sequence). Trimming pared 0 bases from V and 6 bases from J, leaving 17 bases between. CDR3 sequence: CATSRDLGPVVAGELFF. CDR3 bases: TGTGCCACCAGCAGAGATCTGGGGCCAGTGGTCGCCGGGGAGCTGTTTTTT.

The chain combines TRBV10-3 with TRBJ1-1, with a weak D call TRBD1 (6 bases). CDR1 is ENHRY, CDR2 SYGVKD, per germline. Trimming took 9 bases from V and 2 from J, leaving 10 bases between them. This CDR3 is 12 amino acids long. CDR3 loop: CAITDSNTEAFF. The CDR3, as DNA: TGTGCCATAACGGACAGCAACACTGAAGCTTTCTTT.

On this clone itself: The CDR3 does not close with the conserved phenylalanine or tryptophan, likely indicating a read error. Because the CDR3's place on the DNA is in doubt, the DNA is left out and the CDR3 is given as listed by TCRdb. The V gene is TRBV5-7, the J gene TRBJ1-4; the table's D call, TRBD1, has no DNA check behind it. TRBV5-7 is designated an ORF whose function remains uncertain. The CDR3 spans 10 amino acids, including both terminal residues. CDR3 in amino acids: CASSPATRWV.

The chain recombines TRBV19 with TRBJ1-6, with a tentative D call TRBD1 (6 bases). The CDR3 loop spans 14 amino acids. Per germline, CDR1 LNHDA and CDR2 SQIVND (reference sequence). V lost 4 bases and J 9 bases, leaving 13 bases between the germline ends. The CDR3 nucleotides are TGTGCCAGTAGTACCCCAGGGGTTGGTTCACCCCTCCACTTT. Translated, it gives CASSTPGVGSPLHF.

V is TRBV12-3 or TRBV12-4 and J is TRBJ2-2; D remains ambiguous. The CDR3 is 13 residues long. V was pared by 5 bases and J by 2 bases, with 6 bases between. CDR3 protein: CASSTFNTGELFF. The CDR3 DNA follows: TGTGCCAGCAGTACCTTTAACACCGGGGAGCTGTTTTTT.

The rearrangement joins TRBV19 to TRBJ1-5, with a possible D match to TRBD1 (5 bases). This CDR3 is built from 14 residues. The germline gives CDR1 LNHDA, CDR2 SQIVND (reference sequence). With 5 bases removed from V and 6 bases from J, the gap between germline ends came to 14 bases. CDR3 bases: TGTGCCAGTAGTTACCCGGGGAGGGGTCAGCCCCAGCATTTT. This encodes CASSYPGRGQPQHF.